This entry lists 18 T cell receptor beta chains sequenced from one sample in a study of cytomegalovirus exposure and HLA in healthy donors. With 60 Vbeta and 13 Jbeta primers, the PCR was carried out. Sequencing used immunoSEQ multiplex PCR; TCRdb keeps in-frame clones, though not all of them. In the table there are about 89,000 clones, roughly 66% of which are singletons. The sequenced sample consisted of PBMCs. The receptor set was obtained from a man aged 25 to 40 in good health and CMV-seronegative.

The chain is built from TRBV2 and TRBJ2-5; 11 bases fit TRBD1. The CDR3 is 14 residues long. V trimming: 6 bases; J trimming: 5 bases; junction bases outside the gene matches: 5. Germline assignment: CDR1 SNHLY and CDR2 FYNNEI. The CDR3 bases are TGTGCCAGCAGCCGGACAGGGGGCCTGGAGACCCAGTACTTC. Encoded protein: CASSRTGGLETQYF.

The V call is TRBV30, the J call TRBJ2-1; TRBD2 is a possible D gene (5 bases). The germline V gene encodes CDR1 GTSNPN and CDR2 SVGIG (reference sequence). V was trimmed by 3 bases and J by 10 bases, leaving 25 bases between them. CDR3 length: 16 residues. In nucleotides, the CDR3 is TGTGCCTGGAGAGATCCCCTTTCAGCGGTCATTTTCGAGCAGTTCTTC. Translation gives CAWRDPLSAVIFEQFF.

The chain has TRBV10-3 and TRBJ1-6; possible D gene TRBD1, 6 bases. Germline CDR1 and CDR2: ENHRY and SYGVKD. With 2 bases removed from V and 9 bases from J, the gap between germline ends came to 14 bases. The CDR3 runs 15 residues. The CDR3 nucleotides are TGTGCCATCAGTGAGGAATCGCAGGGGCCTTCACCCCTCCACTTT. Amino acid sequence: CAISEESQGPSPLHF.

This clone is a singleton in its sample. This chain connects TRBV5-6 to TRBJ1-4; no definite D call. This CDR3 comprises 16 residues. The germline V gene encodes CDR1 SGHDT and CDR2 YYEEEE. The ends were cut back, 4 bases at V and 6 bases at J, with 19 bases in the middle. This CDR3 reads CASSQATAGNHEKLFF. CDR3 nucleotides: TGTGCCAGCAGCCAGGCAACAGCGGGAAATCATGAAAAACTGTTTTTT.

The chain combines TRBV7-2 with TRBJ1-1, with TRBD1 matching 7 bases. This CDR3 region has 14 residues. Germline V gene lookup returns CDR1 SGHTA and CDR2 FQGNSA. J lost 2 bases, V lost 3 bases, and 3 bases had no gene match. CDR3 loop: CASSLTGINTEAFF. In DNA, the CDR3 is TGTGCCAGCAGCTTGACAGGGATCAACACTGAAGCTTTCTTT.

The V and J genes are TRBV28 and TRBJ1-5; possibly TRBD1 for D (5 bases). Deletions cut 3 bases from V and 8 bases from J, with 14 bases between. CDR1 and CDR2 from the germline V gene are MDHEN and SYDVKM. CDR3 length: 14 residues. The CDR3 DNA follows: TGTGCCAGCAGTTTTATGGGGACTAGTAAGCCCCAGCATTTT. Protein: CASSFMGTSKPQHF.

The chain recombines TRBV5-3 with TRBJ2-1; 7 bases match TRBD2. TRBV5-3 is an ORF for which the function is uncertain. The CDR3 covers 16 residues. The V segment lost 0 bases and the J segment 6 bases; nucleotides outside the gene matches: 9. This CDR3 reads CARSLAEVAGFNEQFF. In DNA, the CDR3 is TGTGCCAGAAGCTTGGCCGAAGTAGCGGGTTTCAATGAGCAGTTCTTC.

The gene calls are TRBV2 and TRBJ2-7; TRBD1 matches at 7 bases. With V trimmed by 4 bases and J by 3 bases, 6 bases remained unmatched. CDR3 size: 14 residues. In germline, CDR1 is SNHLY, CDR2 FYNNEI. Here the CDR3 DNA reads TGTGCCAGCAGTGGGGGACAGTTCAACTACGAGCAGTACTTC. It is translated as CASSGGQFNYEQYF.

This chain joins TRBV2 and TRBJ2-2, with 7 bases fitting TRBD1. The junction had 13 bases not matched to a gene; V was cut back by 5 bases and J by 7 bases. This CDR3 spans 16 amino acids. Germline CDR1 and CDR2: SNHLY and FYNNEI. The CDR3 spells CASSLRQGRGGGELFF. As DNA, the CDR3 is TGTGCCAGCAGTCTTAGACAGGGAAGAGGGGGCGGGGAGCTGTTTTTT.

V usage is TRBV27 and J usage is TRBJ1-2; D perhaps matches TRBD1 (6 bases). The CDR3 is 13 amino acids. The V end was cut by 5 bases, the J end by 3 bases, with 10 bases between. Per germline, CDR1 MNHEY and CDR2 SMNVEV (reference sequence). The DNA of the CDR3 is TGTGCCAGCAGTAAGGGGGTGGACTATGGCTACACCTTC. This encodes CASSKGVDYGYTF.

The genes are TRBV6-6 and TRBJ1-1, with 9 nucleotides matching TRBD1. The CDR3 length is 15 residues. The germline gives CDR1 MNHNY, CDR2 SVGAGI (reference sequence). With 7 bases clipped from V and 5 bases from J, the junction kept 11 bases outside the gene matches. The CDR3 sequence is CASIKPGTGNTEAFF. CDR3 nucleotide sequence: TGTGCCAGCATTAAACCCGGGACAGGGAATACTGAAGCTTTCTTT.

This CDR3 reads CAISEASIGQPQHF. DNA for the CDR3: TGTGCCATCAGTGAAGCTAGTATTGGGCAGCCCCAGCATTTT. This chain links TRBV10-3 with TRBJ1-5; no reliable D call. Germline loops: CDR1 ENHRY, CDR2 SYGVKD. The ends were cut back, 3 bases at V and 7 bases at J, with 13 bases in the middle. CDR3 size: 14 residues.

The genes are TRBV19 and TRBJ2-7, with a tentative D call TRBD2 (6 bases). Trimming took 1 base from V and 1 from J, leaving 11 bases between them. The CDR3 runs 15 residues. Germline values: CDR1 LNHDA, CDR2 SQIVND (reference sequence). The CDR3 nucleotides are TGTGCCAGTAGTATAGCGGCAGGGAGGTCCTACGAGCAGTACTTC. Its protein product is CASSIAAGRSYEQYF. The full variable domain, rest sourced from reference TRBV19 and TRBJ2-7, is DGGITQSPKYLFRKEGQNVTLSCEQNLNHDAMYWYRQDPGQGLRLIYYSQIVNDFQKGDIAEGYSVSREKKESFPLTVTSAQKNPTAFYLCASSIAAGRSYEQYFGPGTRLTVT.

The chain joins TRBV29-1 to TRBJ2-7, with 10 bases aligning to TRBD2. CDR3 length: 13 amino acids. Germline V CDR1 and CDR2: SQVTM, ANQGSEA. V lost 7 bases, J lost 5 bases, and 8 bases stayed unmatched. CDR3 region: CSAAGGLVNEQYF. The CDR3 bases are TGCAGCGCAGCGGGGGGGCTGGTGAACGAGCAGTACTTC.

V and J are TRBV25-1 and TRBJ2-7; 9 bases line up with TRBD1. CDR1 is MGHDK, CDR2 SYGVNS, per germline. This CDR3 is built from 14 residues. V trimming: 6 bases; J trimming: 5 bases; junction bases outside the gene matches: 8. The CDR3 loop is CASSKTGGDHEQYF. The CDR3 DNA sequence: TGTGCCAGCAGCAAGACAGGGGGAGATCACGAGCAGTACTTC.

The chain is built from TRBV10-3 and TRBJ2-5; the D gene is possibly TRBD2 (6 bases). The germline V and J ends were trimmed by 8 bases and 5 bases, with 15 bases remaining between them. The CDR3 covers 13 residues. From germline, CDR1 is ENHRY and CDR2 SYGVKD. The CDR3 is CAISTGEVETQYF. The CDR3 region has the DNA TGTGCCATCTCCACGGGGGAGGTGGAGACCCAGTACTTC.

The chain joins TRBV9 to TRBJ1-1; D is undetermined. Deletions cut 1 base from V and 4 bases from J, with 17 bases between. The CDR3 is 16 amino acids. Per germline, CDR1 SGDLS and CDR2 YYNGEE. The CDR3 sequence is CASSVQASVGSTEAFF. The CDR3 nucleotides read TGTGCCAGCAGCGTACAGGCATCTGTTGGGAGCACTGAAGCTTTCTTT.

CDR3 bases: TGTGCCAGCAGTCAGATCTACGAGCAGTACTTC. Translating gives CASSQIYEQYF. The chain uses TRBV6-1 and TRBJ2-7; D remains unclear. V dropped 5 bases and J dropped 3 bases, with 5 bases sitting between them. CDR1 is MNHNS and CDR2 is SASEGT in the germline V gene. The CDR3 loop spans 11 amino acids.